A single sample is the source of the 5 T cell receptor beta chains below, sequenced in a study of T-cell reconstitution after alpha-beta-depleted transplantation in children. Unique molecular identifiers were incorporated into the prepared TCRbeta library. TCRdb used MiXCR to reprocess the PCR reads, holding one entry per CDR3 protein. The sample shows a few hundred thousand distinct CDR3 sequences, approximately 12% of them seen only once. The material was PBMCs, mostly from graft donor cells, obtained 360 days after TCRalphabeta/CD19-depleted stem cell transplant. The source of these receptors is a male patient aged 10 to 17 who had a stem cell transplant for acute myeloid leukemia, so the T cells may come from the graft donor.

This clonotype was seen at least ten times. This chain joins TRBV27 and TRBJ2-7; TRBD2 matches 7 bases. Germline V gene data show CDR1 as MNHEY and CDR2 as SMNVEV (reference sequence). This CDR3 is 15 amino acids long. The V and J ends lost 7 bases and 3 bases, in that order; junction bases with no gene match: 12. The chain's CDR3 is CASTPKGLAVYEQYF. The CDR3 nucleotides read TGTGCCAGCACCCCGAAGGGGCTAGCGGTCTACGAGCAGTACTTC.

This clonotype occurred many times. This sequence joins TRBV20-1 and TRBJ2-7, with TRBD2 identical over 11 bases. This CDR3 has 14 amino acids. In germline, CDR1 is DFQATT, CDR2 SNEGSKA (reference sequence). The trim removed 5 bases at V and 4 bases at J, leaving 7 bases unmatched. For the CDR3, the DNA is TGCAGTGCTTGGCTAGCGGGAGGTGTGTACGAGCAGTACTTC. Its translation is CSAWLAGGVYEQYF.

DNA of the CDR3: TGCAGTGCTAGAGACCCCCTAGCGGGGGGGCTCACCTCCTACAATGAGCAGTTCTTC. This codes for CSARDPLAGGLTSYNEQFF. The gene calls are TRBV20-1 and TRBJ2-1, with 12 positions matching TRBD2. Trimming at V came to 0 bases and at J to 0 bases, leaving 9 bases not matched to a gene. This CDR3 contains 19 residues. Germline values: CDR1 DFQATT, CDR2 SNEGSKA (reference sequence).

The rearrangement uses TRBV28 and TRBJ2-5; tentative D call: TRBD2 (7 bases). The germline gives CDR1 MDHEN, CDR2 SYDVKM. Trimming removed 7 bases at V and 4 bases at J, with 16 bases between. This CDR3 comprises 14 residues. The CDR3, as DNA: TGTGCCAGCATATGGCGCGGGGGCAGAGAGACCCAGTACTTC. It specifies CASIWRGGRETQYF.

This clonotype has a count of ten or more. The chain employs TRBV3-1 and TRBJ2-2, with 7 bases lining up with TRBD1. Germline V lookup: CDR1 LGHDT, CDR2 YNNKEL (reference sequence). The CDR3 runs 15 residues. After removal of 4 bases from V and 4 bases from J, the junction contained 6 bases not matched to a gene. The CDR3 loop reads CASSLRTGGTGELFF. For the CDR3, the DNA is TGTGCCAGCAGCCTCCGGACAGGCGGCACCGGGGAGCTGTTTTTT.